This T cell receptor beta chain was documented in a study of blood T cell repertoires in COVID-19. The overall study: Whether acute or convalescent, the COVID-19 samples came from the United States, Italy and Spain. The analysed material was cDNA or gDNA that came from T cells, B-cell-depleted T cells, or PBMCs.

CDR1 and CDR2 (germline): SGHRS, YFSETQ. The trim removed 5 bases at V and 8 bases at J, leaving 22 bases unmatched. This CDR3 has 19 residues. A single count supports this clone. The Seattle patients joined while their infection was active and were tracked longitudinally afterward. In the original analysis: For nucleated cells, counts were estimated from reference gene primer amplification. This table comes from immunoSEQ multiplex PCR, and its TCRdb copy is limited to in-frame clones, with some not included. That table supplies the V and J calls and clone size; D and trimming were determined from the DNA. The sample has 150,000 to 200,000 clones; roughly 90% are singletons.

This receptor was obtained from a man younger than 40 with COVID-19, enrolled during active disease. What was sequenced was peripheral blood. The chain carries TRBV5-1 and TRBJ2-1; 10 nucleotides line up with TRBD1. CDR3 nucleotides: TGCGCCAGCAGACCACTACCCGGACAGGGGGGAAAGATCTGGGATGAGCAGTTCTTC. Its protein is CASRPLPGQGGKIWDEQFF. The full variable domain, its missing parts supplied by reference TRBV5-1 and TRBJ2-1, is KAGVTQTPRYLIKTRGQQVTLSCSPISGHRSVSWYQQTPGQGLQFLFEYFSETQRNKGNFPGRFSGRQFSNSRSEMNVSTLELGDSALYLCASRPLPGQGGKIWDEQFFGPGTRLTVL.